These T cell receptor beta chains were read from a single sample in a study of blood T cell repertoires in COVID-19. The protocol was immunoSEQ multiplex PCR, while the TCRdb copy is restricted to in-frame clones and leaves out a portion. Counted here are about 93,000 clones, roughly 89% occurring once; the ten biggest clones make up 4.5% to 5.5%. The sequencing sample was made of peripheral blood. The receptor source for this set is a man aged 60 to 75 with COVID-19, enrolled during active disease. Both conserved end residues are part of each CDR3. D genes are given only for firm matches. Not all rows give a size; the values are once, few, many and, for expanded clones, a class.

cdr3_length,v_call,clone_size,d_call,j_call,cdr3_nt,cdr3_aa
16,TRBV27,NA,TRBD1,TRBJ2-7,TGTGCCAGCAGTTTATCGAAGGGGACAGGGTCCTACGAGCAGTACTTC,CASSLSKGTGSYEQYF
14,TRBV5-4,once,TRBD2,TRBJ2-7,TGTGCCAGCAGCTTGGTCGGGGGGGTCCACGAGCAGTACTTC,CASSLVGGVHEQYF
13,TRBV30,NA,NA,TRBJ2-3,TGTGCCACCAGGAGGGAATTCACAGATACGCAGTATTTT,CATRREFTDTQYF
16,TRBV3-1/TRBV3-2,NA,TRBD1,TRBJ1-6,TGTGCCAGCAGCCAGGAAACAGGGGGCGCGGGGTCACCCCTCCACTTT,CASSQETGGAGSPLHF
14,TRBV24-1,NA,TRBD1,TRBJ1-5,TGTGCCACCAGTGACCCACAGGGGGATCAGCCCCAGCATTTT,CATSDPQGDQPQHF
15,TRBV3-1/TRBV3-2,NA,TRBD2,TRBJ2-3,TGTGCCAGCAGCTTAGCGGGAGGGTACACAGATACGCAGTATTTT,CASSLAGGYTDTQYF
15,TRBV28,NA,NA,TRBJ2-6,TGTGCCAGCAGTTTCGCCGGGGCTGGGGCCAACGTCCTGACTTTC,CASSFAGAGANVLTF
15,TRBV28,NA,TRBD1,TRBJ1-5,TGTGCCAGCAGTTCCGGGACAGGGAGCAATCAGCCCCAGCATTTT,CASSSGTGSNQPQHF
12,TRBV6-6,NA,NA,TRBJ1-2,TGTGCCACCCAACTTGCTAACTATGGCTACACCTTC,CATQLANYGYTF
18,TRBV4-1,NA,TRBD2,TRBJ2-1,TGCGCCAGCAGCCAAGACCTCCTAGCGGGAGAGAACTACAATGAGCAGTTCTTC,CASSQDLLAGENYNEQFF
15,TRBV18,NA,TRBD2,TRBJ2-1,TGTGCCAGCTCACCAGCGGGAGGGCCAAACAATGAGCAGTTCTTC,CASSPAGGPNNEQFF
13,TRBV11-2,NA,TRBD1,TRBJ1-2,TGTGCCAGCAGTCCCGACAGGGACTATGGCTACACCTTC,CASSPDRDYGYTF
19,TRBV3-1/TRBV3-2,once,NA,TRBJ2-3,TGTGCCAGCAGCCTCTATTCTACTCTTAGTGTTCCTAGCACAGATACGCAGTATTTT,CASSLYSTLSVPSTDTQYF
16,TRBV19,NA,TRBD2,TRBJ2-2,TGTGCCAGTAGTTTAGTGGGAGGGCCGGGCACCGGGGAGCTGTTTTTT,CASSLVGGPGTGELFF
14,TRBV7-2,NA,TRBD1,TRBJ1-1,TGTGCCAGCAGACCGGACAGGGTGAACACTGAAGCTTTCTTT,CASRPDRVNTEAFF
13,TRBV28,NA,NA,TRBJ1-1,TGTGCCAGCAACCAGGGCGTAAGGACTGAAGCTTTCTTT,CASNQGVRTEAFF
15,TRBV6-5,NA,NA,TRBJ2-7,TGTGCCAGCAGTTACTCGTGGCAGGGCTCCTACGAGCAGTACTTC,CASSYSWQGSYEQYF
15,TRBV19,NA,NA,TRBJ2-3,TGTGCCAGTAGTCATCAGACAGCAATTACAGATACGCAGTATTTT,CASSHQTAITDTQYF
14,TRBV9,NA,NA,TRBJ2-3,TGTGCCAGCAGCCCCCTCTCTAGCACAGATACGCAGTATTTT,CASSPLSSTDTQYF
15,TRBV27,NA,TRBD1,TRBJ2-3,TGTGCCAGCAGTCCCAGGGGGCCCGGCACAGATACGCAGTATTTT,CASSPRGPGTDTQYF
14,TRBV7-3,NA,TRBD1,TRBJ1-1,TGTGCCAGCAGCCCTGGGACAGGGCACACTGAAGCTTTCTTT,CASSPGTGHTEAFF
14,TRBV30,NA,NA,TRBJ2-1,TGTGCCTGGTCTCAAAGGGGTTATCGGAATGAGCAGTTCTTC,CAWSQRGYRNEQFF
11,TRBV30,NA,NA,TRBJ1-1,TGTGCCTGGACGTTTGACACTGAAGCTTTCTTT,CAWTFDTEAFF
16,TRBV6-1,NA,TRBD2,TRBJ2-1,TGTGCCAGCAGTGAAGATACTAGCGGACGATACAATGAGCAGTTCTTC,CASSEDTSGRYNEQFF
15,TRBV30,NA,NA,TRBJ2-1,TGTGCCTGGAGTCGGGACTTGAGCTCCTACAATGAGCAGTTCTTC,CAWSRDLSSYNEQFF
12,TRBV10-2,NA,NA,TRBJ2-1,TGCGCCAGCAGATTAAGGGAGGATGAGCAGTTCTTC,CASRLREDEQFF
15,TRBV24-1,NA,NA,TRBJ2-1,TGTGCCACCAGTGACCCGATGCGGGACTACAATGAGCAGTTCTTC,CATSDPMRDYNEQFF
15,TRBV25-1,once,TRBD1,TRBJ2-3,TGTGCCAGCAGGGAGGACAGGGCCTCCACAGATACGCAGTATTTT,CASREDRASTDTQYF
15,TRBV13,NA,NA,TRBJ2-7,TGTGCCAGCAGCTTAAATCCTCAGGGGAGCTACGAGCAGTACTTC,CASSLNPQGSYEQYF
16,TRBV19,once,NA,TRBJ1-3,TGTGCCAGTAGTATTCGGCCAGGAAGCTCTGGAAACACCATATATTTT,CASSIRPGSSGNTIYF
14,TRBV7-8,NA,NA,TRBJ1-6,TGTGCCAGCAGCTTAGATCAGAGGAATTCACCCCTCCACTTT,CASSLDQRNSPLHF
14,TRBV4-1,NA,NA,TRBJ1-5,TGCGCCAGCAGCCAAACAGGGAGCAATCAGCCCCAGCATTTT,CASSQTGSNQPQHF
14,TRBV3-1/TRBV3-2,NA,NA,TRBJ2-6,TGTGCCAGCAGCCAAGCATCTGGGGCCAACGTCCTGACTTTC,CASSQASGANVLTF
15,TRBV11-2,NA,TRBD2,TRBJ2-7,TGTGCCAGCAGCTTCGGACTAGCGGGAGTCGACGAGCAGTACTTC,CASSFGLAGVDEQYF
17,TRBV6-2/TRBV6-3,NA,TRBD2,TRBJ2-4,TGTGCCAGCAGTCAACGAAATAGCGGGATAGCCAAAAACATTCAGTACTTC,CASSQRNSGIAKNIQYF
15,TRBV11-3,NA,NA,TRBJ2-7,TGTGCCAGCAGCCCCCCACAAGGGGCTCCCTACGAGCAGTACTTC,CASSPPQGAPYEQYF
15,TRBV6-5,few,NA,TRBJ2-6,TGTGCCAGCAGTTGGGACAACTCTGGGGCCAACGTCCTGACTTTC,CASSWDNSGANVLTF
14,TRBV11-2,NA,TRBD1,TRBJ1-1,TGTGCCAGCAGCTTATATCAGGGGGTCACTGAAGCTTTCTTT,CASSLYQGVTEAFF
12,TRBV11-2,NA,TRBD1,TRBJ2-7,TGTGCCAGCAGGGCAGGGGGCGCAGGGCAGTACTTC,CASRAGGAGQYF
14,TRBV29-1,NA,TRBD2,TRBJ2-7,TGCAGCGCCCCTAGGGGCGGGAGGTGTTGGGAGCAGTACTTC,CSAPRGGRCWEQYF